This TCR beta chain emerged from a study of vaccination and CD4 T cells after COVID-19. Time point noted: late sampling 161 to 241 days after vaccination in a few convalescent patients. Using its own MiXCR run on the PCR reads, TCRdb lists one record per CDR3 protein. This table has 30,000 to 40,000 distinct CDR3 sequences, around 35% appearing once. Germline V gene sequence: CDR1 MNHNS, CDR2 SASEGT. The CDR3 is 14 amino acids. A note on this clonotype: Mismatch with germline at one junction end may stem from a read error.

This TCR derives from a human donor who had recovered from COVID-19. Here the sequenced sample was CD4+ T cells from blood, taken about 7 months after SARS-CoV-2 vaccination. The chain uses TRBV6-1 and TRBJ1-1; TRBD1 is a possible D gene (6 bases). The CDR3 here is CATSRGGLGTEAFF. DNA for the CDR3: TGTGCCACCAGTAGAGGGGGGCTTGGCACTGAAGCTTTCTTT.